The next 31 T cell receptor beta chains were all read from a single sample in a study of cytomegalovirus exposure and HLA in healthy donors. Primers included in the PCR were 60 Vbeta and 13 Jbeta primers. Produced via immunoSEQ multiplex PCR; TCRdb's table is partial and in-frame only. The repertoire includes 200,000 to 250,000 clones, about 80% of them detected once, and almost 8% sits in the top ten. The source material was PBMCs. Receptors were obtained from a woman aged 60 to 75 in good health and CMV-seropositive.

This clone came up a few times. CDR3 residues: CASSIELLYEQYF. As DNA, the CDR3 is TGTGCCAGTAGTATCGAACTCCTTTACGAGCAGTACTTC. The V and J genes are TRBV19 and TRBJ2-7; D unresolved. The V gene's germline CDR1 is LNHDA and CDR2 SQIVND (reference sequence). The V gene lost 3 bases and the J gene lost 4 bases, with 10 bases spanning the gap. The CDR3 is 13 residues long.

CDR3 coding DNA: TGTGCCAGCAAGGTCGGGACAGGGTCCTACGAGCAGTACTTC. Translation: CASKVGTGSYEQYF. The rearrangement joins TRBV6-5 to TRBJ2-7, with TRBD1 identical over 9 bases. The CDR3 is 14 amino acids. Trimming cost V 7 bases and J 1 base; bases outside gene matches: 5. Germline V lookup: CDR1 MNHEY, CDR2 SVGAGI.

The chain has TRBV7-9 and TRBJ2-6; 9 bases match TRBD1. The CDR3 covers 19 residues. J gave up 1 base and V 0 bases, and 7 bases lay outside the gene matches. Germline V gives CDR1 SEHNR, CDR2 FQNEAQ (reference sequence). In nucleotides, the CDR3 is TGTGCCAGCAGCTTAGCGTTGGGGACAGGGAGGTCTGGGGCCAACGTCCTGACTTTC. Translating gives CASSLALGTGRSGANVLTF.

The chain joins TRBV18 to TRBJ2-7; D gene uncertain. Per germline, CDR1 KGHSH and CDR2 LQKENI. V lost 2 bases to trimming and J lost 3 bases, with 8 bases between them. The length of the CDR3 is 13 residues. CDR3 DNA: TGTGCCAGCTCACCAGGCCGCAGCTACGAGCAGTACTTC. This encodes CASSPGRSYEQYF.

The CDR3 region is CASRSGTNYEQYF. For the CDR3, the DNA is TGTGCCAGCAGGTCCGGGACTAACTACGAGCAGTACTTC. The chain joins TRBV6-5 to TRBJ2-7, with 7 bases aligning to TRBD2. V was pared by 6 bases and J by 3 bases, with 5 bases of the junction left unmatched. This CDR3 spans 13 amino acids. CDR1 and CDR2 (germline): MNHEY, SVGAGI.

This chain uses TRBV7-3 with TRBJ2-7; no definite D call. Trimming left V 0 bases short and J 1 base short, with 7 bases between. CDR1 is SGHTA and CDR2 is FQGTGA in the germline V gene. The CDR3 consists of 14 residues. In nucleotides, the CDR3 is TGTGCCAGCAGCTTAACGGCTGCTTCCTACGAGCAGTACTTC. Translating gives CASSLTAASYEQYF.

The chain employs TRBV6-1 and TRBJ1-2; D unclear. The CDR3 totals 14 residues. CDR1 is MNHNS, CDR2 SASEGT, per germline. V was trimmed by 1 base and J by 5 bases, leaving 11 bases between them. The CDR3 nucleotides read TGTGCCAGCAGTGAAGGGGCAGCATATTATGGCTACACCTTC. Translated, it gives CASSEGAAYYGYTF.

The V gene is TRBV7-9, the J gene TRBJ2-5; D not resolved. The CDR3 is 15 residues long. CDR1 is SEHNR and CDR2 is FQNEAQ in the germline V gene (reference sequence). The ends were cut back, 1 base at V and 5 bases at J, with 14 bases in the middle. The CDR3 loop is CASSLVAGLGETQYF. DNA of the CDR3: TGTGCCAGCAGCTTAGTGGCAGGCCTTGGGGAGACCCAGTACTTC.

J is TRBJ1-3 and V is TRBV14; D not resolved. With 4 bases removed from V and 0 bases from J, the gap between germline ends came to 4 bases. The length of the CDR3 is 13 residues. The V gene's germline CDR1 is SGHDN and CDR2 FVKESK. The CDR3 loop reads CASSRYSGNTIYF. DNA for the CDR3: TGTGCCAGCAGCCGCTACTCTGGAAACACCATATATTTT.

The chain uses TRBV27 and TRBJ1-1; TRBD1 matches 10 bases. CDR1 and CDR2 from the germline V gene are MNHEY and SMNVEV (reference sequence). The CDR3 is 15 residues long. With 4 bases clipped from V and 0 bases from J, the junction kept 2 bases outside the gene matches. The CDR3 nucleotides are TGTGCCAGCAGTTGGGACAGGGGAATGAACACTGAAGCTTTCTTT. It encodes CASSWDRGMNTEAFF.

V gene TRBV4-1 combines with J gene TRBJ2-1; 12 bases are shared with TRBD2. The germline V gene has CDR1 MGHRA and CDR2 YSYEKL. Trimming cost V 5 bases and J 3 bases; bases outside gene matches: 2. The CDR3 contains 15 residues. The CDR3 protein is CASSWTSGIYNEQFF. The CDR3 coding sequence is TGCGCCAGCAGCTGGACTAGCGGGATCTACAATGAGCAGTTCTTC.

The chain joins TRBV11-2 to TRBJ1-1; D gene unclear. This CDR3 has 14 residues. Germline V gives CDR1 SGHAT, CDR2 FQNNGV. V was trimmed by 3 bases and J by 5 bases, leaving 13 bases between them. The CDR3 here is CASSFSGGGTEAFF. The CDR3 DNA sequence: TGTGCCAGCAGCTTTAGTGGAGGAGGGACTGAAGCTTTCTTT.

V usage is TRBV10-3 and J usage is TRBJ2-3, with a possible D match to TRBD2 (6 bases). This CDR3 has 14 amino acids. The V and J ends lost 5 bases and 4 bases respectively, with 13 bases between them. The germline gives CDR1 ENHRY, CDR2 SYGVKD. The CDR3 region is CAISLGSRSDTQYF. CDR3 nucleotides: TGTGCCATCAGTCTCGGGAGCCGCTCAGATACGCAGTATTTT.

On this clone: Compared with germline, one end of the junction differs, possibly owing to a read error. The chain uses TRBV5-1 and TRBJ2-3; 7 bases map to TRBD2. The germline V gene has CDR1 SGHRS and CDR2 YFSETQ. There are 15 residues in the CDR3. The CDR3 here is CASRLGGYSTDTQYF. DNA of the CDR3: TGCGCCAGCAGATTGGGAGGGTACAGCACAGATACGCAGTATTTT.

This clone was observed a handful of times. The gene calls are TRBV19 and TRBJ1-1, with 10 bases matching TRBD1. The CDR3 sequence is 16 residues long. Per germline, CDR1 LNHDA and CDR2 SQIVND (reference sequence). V lost 10 bases to trimming and J lost 5 bases; unmatched junction nucleotides: 16. CDR3 amino acids: CATRGGWDRGKTEAFF. CDR3 DNA: TGTGCCACCAGAGGGGGTTGGGACAGGGGTAAGACTGAAGCTTTCTTT.

Here the CDR3 DNA reads TGCGCCAGCAGTGGTCATAGCGGGAGAACAGATACGCAGTATTTT. Translated: CASSGHSGRTDTQYF. V and J are TRBV10-1 and TRBJ2-3; 9 bases fit TRBD2. Per the germline V gene, CDR1 is WNHNN and CDR2 is SYGVQD (reference sequence). With V trimmed by 4 bases and J by 3 bases, 5 bases remained unmatched. The CDR3 has 15 amino acids.

This clone was seen a single time. The chain recombines TRBV5-1 with TRBJ2-3; TRBD2 might be the D (6 bases). The CDR3 loop spans 15 amino acids. V lost 2 bases and J lost 2, with 12 bases in between. The V gene's germline CDR1 is SGHRS and CDR2 YFSETQ. For the CDR3, the DNA is TGCGCCAGCAGCTTTGGAGGGGCTTACACAGATACGCAGTATTTT. Translated: CASSFGGAYTDTQYF.

A single count supports this clone. V usage is TRBV9 and J usage is TRBJ2-3, with D hard to call. In germline, CDR1 is SGDLS, CDR2 YYNGEE. Deletions cut 4 bases from V and 6 bases from J, with 9 bases between. This CDR3 has 12 amino acids. The CDR3 loop is CASSPEVDTQYF. The CDR3 region has the DNA TGTGCCAGCAGCCCAGAGGTTGATACGCAGTATTTT.

This clone occurred once. The V gene is TRBV10-3, the J gene TRBJ2-3, with 15 bases lining up with TRBD2. V shed 3 bases and J 6 bases; nucleotides not matched to a gene: 4. The CDR3 totals 16 residues. CDR1 and CDR2 (germline): ENHRY, SYGVKD. CDR3: CAISDWTSGRVDTQYF. Here the CDR3 DNA reads TGTGCCATCAGTGACTGGACTAGCGGGAGGGTGGATACGCAGTATTTT.

The rearrangement links TRBV9 to TRBJ2-1, with D possibly TRBD2 on 5 matching bases. Between the trimmed V and J ends, which lost 0 bases and 5 bases, there was a span of 9 bases. The CDR3 runs 14 residues. Germline V gene lookup returns CDR1 SGDLS and CDR2 YYNGEE. The CDR3 sequence is CASSVVASHNEQFF. For the CDR3, the DNA is TGTGCCAGCAGCGTAGTGGCTAGCCACAATGAGCAGTTCTTC.

The chain couples TRBV21-1 to TRBJ1-2; no DNA check was done on the table's D call, TRBD1. TRBV21-1 represents a pseudogene. The CDR3 runs to 17 residues. The CDR3 is CASSKAHGQPFNYGYTF. The CDR3 nucleotides read TGTGCCAGCAGCAAAGCCCACGGACAGCCTTTTAACTATGGCTACACCTTC.

The V call is TRBV7-3, the J call TRBJ2-3, with D perhaps TRBD2 (6 bases). Germline V lookup: CDR1 SGHTA, CDR2 FQGTGA. Trimming stripped 2 bases from V and 3 bases from J, with 15 bases between. CDR3 length: 16 amino acids. CDR3 coding DNA: TGTGCCAGCAGCTTATACGGTGGCGGAGGGACAGATACGCAGTATTTT. It translates to CASSLYGGGGTDTQYF.

The genes are TRBV19 and TRBJ1-2; 7 nucleotides match TRBD1. CDR1 and CDR2 from the germline V gene are LNHDA and SQIVND (reference sequence). The CDR3 is 13 residues long. After removal of 6 bases from V and 2 bases from J, the junction contained 3 bases not matched to a gene. The CDR3 loop reads CASSGGQNYGYTF. The CDR3 coding sequence is TGTGCCAGTAGCGGGGGACAGAACTATGGCTACACCTTC. Full variable domain (rest looked up from reference TRBV19 and TRBJ1-2): DGGITQSPKYLFRKEGQNVTLSCEQNLNHDAMYWYRQDPGQGLRLIYYSQIVNDFQKGDIAEGYSVSREKKESFPLTVTSAQKNPTAFYLCASSGGQNYGYTFGSGTRLTVV.

The chain links TRBV9 to TRBJ1-1, with a tentative D call TRBD1 (6 bases). The germline V and J ends were trimmed by 4 bases and 3 bases, with 13 bases remaining between them. Germline CDR1 SGDLS, CDR2 YYNGEE. CDR3 size: 14 residues. CDR3 DNA sequence: TGTGCCAGCAGCCTTTCAGGGGTCCACACTGAAGCTTTCTTT. This codes for CASSLSGVHTEAFF.

This clone was recorded a few times. The rearrangement links TRBV9 to TRBJ2-7, with 12 bases matching TRBD2. This CDR3 is built from 15 residues. V lost 4 bases and J lost 6; bases outside the gene matches: 8. Per germline, CDR1 SGDLS and CDR2 YYNGEE. The CDR3: CASSSRLAGGGEQYF. CDR3 sequence (DNA): TGTGCCAGCAGCTCCCGGCTAGCGGGAGGGGGCGAGCAGTACTTC.

The chain couples TRBV12-5 to TRBJ2-5; 7 nucleotides line up with TRBD1. The J call is uncertain, as TRBJ2-7 better fits the DNA end. There are 15 residues in the CDR3. Germline V CDR1 and CDR2: LGHNT, FRNRAP. Written as DNA, the CDR3 is TGTGCTAGTGGTCATACAGGGGTAAACTCCTACGAGCAGTACTTC. It is translated as CASGHTGVNSYEQYF.

The chain is built from TRBV18 and TRBJ2-7, with D hard to call. The germline V and J ends were trimmed by 0 bases and 3 bases, with 12 bases remaining between them. This CDR3 has 15 amino acids. From germline, CDR1 is KGHSH and CDR2 LQKENI. CDR3 in amino acids: CASSPPAGLSYEQYF. CDR3 in DNA: TGTGCCAGCTCACCACCGGCAGGTCTTAGCTACGAGCAGTACTTC.

The chain combines TRBV29-1 with TRBJ2-5; the D gene is possibly TRBD2 (7 bases). The CDR3 totals 14 residues. CDR1 is SQVTM, CDR2 ANQGSEA, per germline. Trimming shortened V by 4 bases and J by 5 bases, and 17 bases separated the two germline ends. Written as DNA, the CDR3 is TGCAGCGTTGTCGGAATCAGGGGAGGGGAGACCCAGTACTTC. This gives the protein CSVVGIRGGETQYF.

The gene calls are TRBV10-3 and TRBJ1-2; a possible D gene is TRBD1 (6 bases). Germline lookup yields CDR1 ENHRY and CDR2 SYGVKD. This CDR3 comprises 12 residues. The germline V and J ends were trimmed by 3 bases and 8 bases, with 10 bases remaining between them. The CDR3 spells CAISEGGRGYTF. For the CDR3, the DNA is TGTGCCATCAGTGAAGGGGGAAGGGGCTACACCTTC.

The V call is TRBV29-1, the J call TRBJ1-2, with 7 positions matching TRBD1. With V trimmed by 7 bases and J by 5 bases, 13 bases remained unmatched. The CDR3 consists of 14 residues. CDR1 and CDR2 (germline): SQVTM, ANQGSEA. The CDR3 DNA sequence: TGCAGCGCTTCGACAGGGACCCGGAATTATGGCTACACCTTC. Amino acid sequence: CSASTGTRNYGYTF.

The rearrangement uses TRBV7-2 and TRBJ1-2, with D uncertain. Trimming cost V 5 bases and J 5 bases, with 15 bases left between them. Per the germline V gene, CDR1 is SGHTA and CDR2 is FQGNSA. There are 14 residues in the CDR3. This CDR3 is CASSRPTGSYGYTF. The CDR3 nucleotides read TGTGCCAGCAGCCGCCCGACGGGATCGTATGGCTACACCTTC.